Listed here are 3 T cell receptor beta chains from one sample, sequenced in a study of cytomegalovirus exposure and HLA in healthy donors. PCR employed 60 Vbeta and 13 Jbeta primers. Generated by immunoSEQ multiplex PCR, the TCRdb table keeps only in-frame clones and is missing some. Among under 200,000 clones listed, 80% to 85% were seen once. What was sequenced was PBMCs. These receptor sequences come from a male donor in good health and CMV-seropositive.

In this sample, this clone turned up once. The CDR3 is CASSLGPSGGTDEQFF. CDR3 coding DNA: TGCGCCAGCAGCTTGGGGCCTAGCGGGGGCACCGATGAGCAGTTCTTC. This chain links TRBV5-1 with TRBJ2-1, with 10 positions matching TRBD2. Germline V gene data show CDR1 as SGHRS and CDR2 as YFSETQ. V lost 0 bases, J lost 8 bases, and 8 bases stayed unmatched. CDR3 length equals 16 residues.

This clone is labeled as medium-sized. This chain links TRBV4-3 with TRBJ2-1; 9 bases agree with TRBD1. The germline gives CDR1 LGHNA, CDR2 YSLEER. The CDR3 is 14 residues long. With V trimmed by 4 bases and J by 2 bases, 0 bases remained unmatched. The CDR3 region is CASSRQGAYNEQFF. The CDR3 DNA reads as TGCGCCAGCAGCCGACAGGGGGCCTACAATGAGCAGTTCTTC.

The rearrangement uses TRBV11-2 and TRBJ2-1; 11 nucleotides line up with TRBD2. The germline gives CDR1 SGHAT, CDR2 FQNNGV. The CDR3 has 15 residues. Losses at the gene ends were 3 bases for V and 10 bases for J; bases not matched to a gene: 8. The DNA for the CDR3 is TGTGCCAGCAGCTTTATGACTAGCGGGAACGAAGAGCAGTTCTTC. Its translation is CASSFMTSGNEEQFF. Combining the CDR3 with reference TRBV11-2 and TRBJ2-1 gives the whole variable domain EAGVAQSPRYKIIEKRQSVAFWCNPISGHATLYWYQQILGQGPKLLIQFQNNGVVDDSQLPKDRFSAERLKGVDSTLKIQPAKLEDSAVYLCASSFMTSGNEEQFFGPGTRLTVL.